This T cell receptor (beta chain) emerged from a study of blood T cell repertoires in COVID-19. Study as a whole: Samples came from the United States, Italy and Spain, spanning acute and convalescent COVID-19. PBMCs, B-cell-depleted T cells, or T cells were the source of the cDNA or gDNA that made up the material.

The CDR3 length is 16 residues. Per germline, CDR1 KGHSH and CDR2 LQKENI. Trimming took 2 bases from V and 3 from J; bases not matched to a gene: 9. Original handling: Amplification from reference gene primers served as the basis for estimated nucleated cell counts. Repertoires were generated with immunoSEQ multiplex PCR, while TCRdb's copy carries only in-frame clones and drops some. V, J and clone size reflect that table, while D and trimming were determined from the DNA. The sample carries 45,000 to 55,000 clones, roughly 82% recorded once. The V and J genes are TRBV18 and TRBJ1-1, with 7 positions matching TRBD1. The receptor comes from a woman of 80 years or more with acute or convalescent COVID-19. The sequencing input was peripheral blood. The CDR3 here is CASSPKSRGADTEAFF. CDR3 nucleotide sequence: TGTGCCAGCTCACCAAAGAGCAGGGGGGCGGACACTGAAGCTTTCTTT.